The 28 T cell receptor beta chains given below trace back to one sample, sequenced in a study of spatial heterogeneity in lung cancer. Time point noted: sample taken at primary tumor resection. TCRdb reprocessed the 5' RACE reads via MiXCR and lists one record per CDR3 protein. Of about 39,000 distinct CDR3 sequences listed, just over 3% were seen once; the top ten hold 35% to 40%. The specimen was normal lung tissue next to the tumor, collected at surgery. Receptors originate from a male donor with early-stage non-small cell lung cancer.

This clonotype was counted ten times or more. The V call is TRBV7-6, the J call TRBJ2-5; 7 nucleotides agree with TRBD2. CDR1 is SGHVS, CDR2 FNYEAQ, per germline. The CDR3 runs 16 residues. The junction had 9 bases not matched to a gene; V was cut back by 3 bases and J by 2 bases. DNA for the CDR3: TGTGCCAGCAGCTTGTCCTCTGGAGCGGGACAAGAGACCCAGTACTTC. Amino acid sequence: CASSLSSGAGQETQYF.

This clonotype was picked up many times. The chain employs TRBV20-1 and TRBJ2-1, with D possibly matching TRBD2 (5 bases). Trimming pared 2 bases from V and 6 bases from J, leaving 14 bases between. There are 14 residues in the CDR3. Germline CDR1 reads DFQATT; CDR2 reads SNEGSKA (reference sequence). CDR3 nucleotide sequence: TGCAGTGCTAGAAAGGACGGGATGGGCAATGAGCAGTTCTTC. It translates to CSARKDGMGNEQFF.

This clonotype was seen many times. V and J are TRBV7-9 and TRBJ2-1; no firm D call. V lost 11 bases to trimming and J lost 4 bases, with 12 bases between them. Germline loops: CDR1 SEHNR, CDR2 FQNEAQ (reference sequence). CDR3 length: 12 residues. This CDR3 reads CALDDKYNEQFF. Here the CDR3 DNA reads TGTGCCCTAGACGACAAGTACAATGAGCAGTTCTTC.

This clonotype was seen many times. The rearrangement joins TRBV20-1 to TRBJ1-5; TRBD1 aligns across 11 bases. The J segment lost 3 bases and the V segment lost 6 bases, leaving 4 bases of the junction unmatched. Germline V gene data show CDR1 as DFQATT and CDR2 as SNEGSKA (reference sequence). The CDR3 extends over 14 amino acids. CDR3 in DNA: TGCAGTGCAAGGACAGGGGGCGACAATCAGCCCCAGCATTTT. It is translated as CSARTGGDNQPQHF.

This clonotype was seen at least ten times. This sequence joins TRBV6-1 and TRBJ1-1; D is undetermined. The CDR3 contains 13 residues. CDR1 MNHNS and CDR2 SASEGT come from the germline V gene. V lost 6 bases and J 0 bases, leaving 8 bases between the germline ends. CDR3 loop: CASSLELNTEAFF. CDR3 bases: TGTGCCAGCAGCCTTGAACTGAACACTGAAGCTTTCTTT.

This clonotype was counted ten times or more. V is TRBV29-1 and J is TRBJ2-3, with D possibly being TRBD1 (6 bases). The V gene lost 5 bases and the J gene lost 4 bases, with 10 bases spanning the gap. The CDR3 consists of 12 residues. CDR1 is SQVTM and CDR2 is ANQGSEA in the germline V gene. CDR3 residues: CSVLEGADTQYF. Written as DNA, the CDR3 is TGCAGCGTTCTCGAGGGGGCAGATACGCAGTATTTT.

This clonotype was found many times. This chain joins TRBV3-1 and TRBJ2-3; D possibly corresponds to TRBD2 (6 bases). The CDR3 spans 17 residues. Germline CDR1 LGHDT, CDR2 YNNKEL (reference sequence). Trimming removed 4 bases at V and 2 bases at J, with 19 bases between. CDR3 region: CASSLTPREMDTDTQYF. The DNA for the CDR3 is TGTGCCAGCAGCCTTACCCCGCGGGAAATGGACACAGATACGCAGTATTTT.

This clonotype was recorded many times. The chain uses TRBV6-1 and TRBJ1-5; no definite D call. Trimming left V 0 bases short and J 7 bases short, with 7 bases between. The germline gives CDR1 MNHNS, CDR2 SASEGT. The CDR3 length is 13 residues. The CDR3 sequence is CASSEAVGQPQHF. The CDR3 DNA is TGTGCCAGCAGTGAAGCGGTCGGGCAGCCCCAGCATTTT.

There are many counts of this clonotype. The V gene is TRBV20-1, the J gene TRBJ2-7; tentatively, D is TRBD1 or TRBD2 (6 bases each). The CDR3 sequence is 11 residues long. Germline loops: CDR1 DFQATT, CDR2 SNEGSKA (reference sequence). V was pared by 3 bases and J by 5 bases, with 8 bases between. In DNA, the CDR3 is TGCAGTGCTAGGCGGGACAACGAGCAGTACTTC. Translated, it gives CSARRDNEQYF.

This clonotype was observed at least ten times. The chain carries TRBV6-2 or TRBV6-3 and TRBJ2-2; 8 bases line up with TRBD1. Germline values: CDR1 MNHEY, CDR2 SVGEGT. Trimming at V came to 7 bases and at J to 3 bases, leaving 7 bases not matched to a gene. The CDR3 has 15 residues. Written as DNA, the CDR3 is TGTGCCAGCAAGTCCGGGACAGGTGACACCGGGGAGCTGTTTTTT. Protein product: CASKSGTGDTGELFF.

The table lists this clonotype with many counts. This sequence joins TRBV4-3 and TRBJ2-2, with D perhaps matching TRBD1 (6 bases). There are 15 residues in the CDR3. V lost 0 bases and J lost 7, with 12 bases in between. From germline, CDR1 is LGHNA and CDR2 YSLEER. The CDR3 loop reads CASSQEQGLRGELFF. The CDR3 bases are TGCGCCAGCAGCCAAGAACAGGGTTTGCGCGGGGAGCTGTTTTTT.

V and J are TRBV3-1 and TRBJ2-2, with D tentatively TRBD1 or TRBD2 (5 bases each). CDR1 LGHDT and CDR2 YNNKEL come from the germline V gene (reference sequence). This CDR3 is 13 amino acids long. V was trimmed by 4 bases and J by 6 bases, leaving 9 bases between them. The CDR3 DNA reads as TGTGCCAGCAGCCGCTTGGGGGCCGGGGAGCTGTTTTTT. Translation: CASSRLGAGELFF.

The sample holds many counts of this clonotype. The chain links TRBV3-1 to TRBJ1-1; perhaps TRBD1 as D (5 bases). Germline CDR1 reads LGHDT; CDR2 reads YNNKEL (reference sequence). Trimming cost V 6 bases and J 0 bases, with 17 bases left between them. The CDR3 has 16 residues. In DNA form, the CDR3 reads TGTGCCAGCAGTCAGAAGTTGGGGGGGATGAACACTGAAGCTTTCTTT. Translating gives CASSQKLGGMNTEAFF. The complete variable domain, with remaining parts taken from reference TRBV3-1 and TRBJ1-1, reads DTAVSQTPKYLVTQMGNDKSIKCEQNLGHDTMYWYKQDSKKFLKIMFSYNNKELIINETVPNRFSPKSPDKAHLNLHINSLELGDSAVYFCASSQKLGGMNTEAFFGQGTRLTVV.

There are many counts of this clonotype. The V gene is TRBV6-6, the J gene TRBJ2-5, with unresolved D. Germline V CDR1 and CDR2: MNHNY, SVGAGI (reference sequence). This CDR3 has 12 amino acids. Trimming stripped 3 bases from V and 5 bases from J, with 7 bases between. The CDR3 loop is CASSYAEETQYF. CDR3 nucleotides: TGTGCCAGCAGTTATGCAGAGGAGACCCAGTACTTC.

In its sample, this clonotype ranks as medium-sized (0.01 to 0.1%). This sequence joins TRBV6-6 and TRBJ2-1; 8 bases are shared with TRBD2. The junction had 1 base not matched to a gene; V was cut back by 0 bases and J by 3 bases. Germline CDR1 MNHNY, CDR2 SVGAGI (reference sequence). The CDR3 is 15 residues long. This CDR3 reads CASSYSSGDYNEQFF. DNA for the CDR3: TGTGCCAGCAGTTACTCTAGCGGGGACTACAATGAGCAGTTCTTC.

This clonotype was seen a handful of times. The chain has TRBV20-1 and TRBJ2-2; tentatively, D is TRBD1 (5 bases). CDR1 and CDR2 from the germline V gene are DFQATT and SNEGSKA (reference sequence). The ends were cut back, 2 bases at V and 3 bases at J, with 13 bases in the middle. The CDR3 has 15 residues. CDR3 DNA sequence: TGCAGTGCTAGACACACACAGGCCTACACCGGGGAGCTGTTTTTT. Translation: CSARHTQAYTGELFF.

This clonotype was counted ten times or more. The J gene is TRBJ2-1, the V gene TRBV20-1; 10 nucleotides match TRBD2. CDR1 and CDR2 (germline): DFQATT, SNEGSKA (reference sequence). The length of the CDR3 is 14 residues. V trimming: 6 bases; J trimming: 5 bases; junction bases outside the gene matches: 7. The CDR3 here is CSAEVTSGNNEQFF. In DNA, the CDR3 is TGCAGTGCCGAGGTCACTAGCGGGAACAATGAGCAGTTCTTC.

At least ten counts were recorded for this clonotype. V and J are TRBV18 and TRBJ2-5; D is possibly TRBD1 (5 bases). V lost 5 bases and J 5 bases, leaving 15 bases between the germline ends. Germline loops: CDR1 KGHSH, CDR2 LQKENI. CDR3 length: 14 amino acids. CDR3 bases: TGTGCCAGCTCATCAATACAGGCGACGGAGACCCAGTACTTC. It translates to CASSSIQATETQYF.

This clonotype was recorded at least ten times. The chain uses TRBV28 and TRBJ2-3; D gene uncertain. The V end lost 5 bases, the J end lost 5 bases, and 8 bases lay between the germline ends. The CDR3 totals 12 residues. Germline CDR1 is MDHEN and CDR2 is SYDVKM. The CDR3 sequence: CASSKERDTQYF. As DNA, the CDR3 is TGTGCCAGCAGTAAGGAGAGAGATACGCAGTATTTT.

This clonotype has at least ten counts. V usage is TRBV9 and J usage is TRBJ2-2; D ambiguous. Germline V gene data show CDR1 as SGDLS and CDR2 as YYNGEE. This CDR3 spans 16 amino acids. V was shortened by 0 bases and J by 2 bases, with 11 bases between the two germline ends. The CDR3 sequence: CASSVGHKLNTGELFF. In DNA form, the CDR3 reads TGTGCCAGCAGCGTAGGACACAAACTCAACACCGGGGAGCTGTTTTTT.

The sample holds many counts of this clonotype. This chain links TRBV14 with TRBJ2-1; TRBD2 might be the D (5 bases). The CDR3 extends over 13 amino acids. Germline V gives CDR1 SGHDN, CDR2 FVKESK. V lost 1 base to trimming and J lost 6 bases, with 7 bases between them. CDR3 loop: CASSQGRGNEQFF. Here the CDR3 DNA reads TGTGCCAGCAGCCAAGGACGGGGCAATGAGCAGTTCTTC.

At least ten counts were recorded for this clonotype. The chain employs TRBV3-1 and TRBJ1-2; D is ambiguous. CDR3 length equals 14 residues. CDR1 is LGHDT and CDR2 is YNNKEL in the germline V gene (reference sequence). The V and J ends lost 2 bases and 4 bases respectively, with 11 bases between them. CDR3 region: CASSQQGVSYGYTF. CDR3 DNA sequence: TGTGCCAGCAGCCAACAAGGAGTAAGCTATGGCTACACCTTC.

This clonotype has only a few counts. The J gene is TRBJ2-5, the V gene TRBV20-1; maybe TRBD2 (6 bases). V shed 3 bases and J shed 2 bases, with 10 bases lying between them. The germline gives CDR1 DFQATT, CDR2 SNEGSKA (reference sequence). The CDR3 contains 13 residues. CDR3 in amino acids: CSASGSWQETQYF. The DNA for the CDR3 is TGCAGTGCTAGCGGGAGTTGGCAAGAGACCCAGTACTTC.

This clonotype was seen ten or more times. This chain uses TRBV10-2 with TRBJ2-3; 12 bases map to TRBD2. CDR3 length equals 14 residues. CDR1 is WSHSY, CDR2 SAAADI, per germline. The J segment lost 5 bases and the V segment lost 10 bases, leaving 7 bases of the junction unmatched. The CDR3 DNA is TGCGCCACCGGACTAGCGGGATTCGGAGATACGCAGTATTTT. This encodes CATGLAGFGDTQYF.

This clonotype was found many times. This chain links TRBV28 with TRBJ2-5; 10 positions match TRBD2. From germline, CDR1 is MDHEN and CDR2 SYDVKM. Losses at the gene ends were 6 bases for V and 3 bases for J; bases not matched to a gene: 7. The CDR3 loop spans 15 amino acids. The CDR3 DNA sequence: TGTGCCAGCAGCCGAAGGACTAGCGGTAAAGAGACCCAGTACTTC. It encodes CASSRRTSGKETQYF.

The V gene is TRBV7-2, the J gene TRBJ2-3, with 10 bases aligning to TRBD2. The CDR3 length is 16 residues. The germline V gene has CDR1 SGHTA and CDR2 FQGNSA. V shed 4 bases and J 4 bases; nucleotides not matched to a gene: 8. The CDR3 protein is CASSSRAGGPSDTQYF. CDR3 nucleotide sequence: TGTGCCAGCAGCTCGCGAGCGGGGGGGCCCTCAGATACGCAGTATTTT.

This clonotype was observed at least ten times. J is TRBJ2-7 and V is TRBV28; D uncertain. Germline V gene lookup returns CDR1 MDHEN and CDR2 SYDVKM. The V end lost 6 bases, the J end lost 5 bases, and 11 bases lay between the germline ends. This CDR3 has 12 residues. The CDR3: CASRGRTHEQYF. CDR3 sequence (DNA): TGTGCCAGCAGGGGCAGAACCCACGAGCAGTACTTC. The full variable domain, in which reference TRBV28 and TRBJ2-7 provide the parts outside the CDR3, is DVKVTQSSRYLVKRTGEKVFLECVQDMDHENMFWYRQDPGLGLRLIYFSYDVKMKEKGDIPEGYSVSREKKERFSLILESASTNQTSMYLCASRGRTHEQYFGPGTRLTVT.

The table lists this clonotype with many counts. This sequence joins TRBV11-2 and TRBJ2-2, with TRBD1 matching 9 bases. The CDR3 is made up of 14 amino acids. Looked up from germline, CDR1 is SGHAT and CDR2 is FQNNGV. With V trimmed by 5 bases and J by 7 bases, 5 bases remained unmatched. CDR3 residues: CASSRDRVGGELFF. The CDR3 region has the DNA TGTGCCAGCAGCAGGGACAGGGTCGGCGGGGAGCTGTTTTTT.